One T cell receptor beta chain is described in this entry. The protocol was immunoSEQ multiplex PCR, while the TCRdb copy is restricted to in-frame clones and leaves out a portion. The sample records fewer than 30,000 clones, around 87% being singletons. These data come from a study of control samples from healthy donors and cancer patients. The source material was PBMCs. This sequence was found in a woman between 40 and 55 years old with lung cancer.

The CDR3 DNA reads TGTGCCAGCAGTAGTGGGGGGGAGCAGTTCTTC. It specifies CASSSGGEQFF. This chain joins TRBV12-3 or TRBV12-4 and TRBJ2-1, with D possibly TRBD2 on 6 matching bases. Trimming removed 5 bases at V and 10 bases at J, with 9 bases between. CDR3 length: 11 residues.